This entry describes one T cell receptor beta chain. Its target antigen remains unknown. One base away there is no much larger clone; base qualities are not given. The source of the sample is a study of blood T cell repertoires in COVID-19 (dated by TCRdb to the early 2020s). With regard to the full study: Samples from collaborators originated in the United States, Italy and Spain and spanned both the acute and convalescent phases of COVID-19. HLA class I and class II types, where available, came from metadata supplied by the sample provider rather than from assay-based typing. Sample metadata almost always included a de-identified subject ID, COVID-19 status, age in years and sex. The prospective study material was composed of cDNA or gDNA derived from T cells, B-cell-depleted T cells, or PBMCs. Samples came from the ongoing ImmuneRACE study (first 160 participants) plus 1,254 subjects from 6 global collaborators. Deeply sampled blood TCRbeta repertoires from subjects exposed to, actively infected with, or recovered from COVID-19 were included in the dataset. A freely available public database, intended as a resource for researchers studying the immune response to SARS-CoV-2, is where the repertoires were released. General study outcomes and caveats: How much clinical and demographic metadata was included differed by source and by participant, and the metadata was provided uncurated.

Including cysteine and phenylalanine, the CDR3 has 11 amino acids. Left in the record is the CDR3 DNA by itself, 33 bases read in frame from the first base. The germline V gene (reference sequence) provides CDR1 LNHDA and CDR2 SQIVND. V is clipped by 6 bases and J by 4 bases, and the sequence between their germline boundaries is 6 bases long. TCRbeta CDR3 regions were amplified from genomic DNA by means of the immunoSEQ Assay, a bias-controlled multiplex PCR. Per the authors' processing: Within the assay, amplification of reference gene primers was used to estimate how many nucleated cells each sample contained. To quantify the absolute abundance of each unique TCRbeta CDR3 rearrangement, sequence reads were collapsed and filtered. For each sample, productive Simpson clonality was calculated as the square root of Simpson's diversity index over productive rearrangements. TCRdb took this table from immuneACCESS and kept in-frame rearrangements with V and J called. Such tables lack part of the clones; where checked against another copy, unresolved V genes explain under half of the gap, and the rest is unexplained. That table furnishes V, J and clone size, whereas the DNA furnished D and trimming. This sample comprises approximately 210,000 clones, 84% of them detected only once. About 8% of the sample belongs to the ten largest clones.

Collaborating institutions collected whole blood in K2EDTA tubes following their own protocols. For TCRbeta analysis, collaborators shipped samples as frozen whole blood, isolated PBMCs, or DNA extracted from either of those sample types. Recombination linked TRBV19 to TRBJ1-2, with no confident D gene call. This sequence originates from a woman aged 45-65 years with active or convalescent COVID-19. Sequenced material: peripheral blood. The encoded CDR3 is CASREFYGYTF. The bases are TGTGCCAGTAGAGAGTTCTATGGCTACACCTTC.